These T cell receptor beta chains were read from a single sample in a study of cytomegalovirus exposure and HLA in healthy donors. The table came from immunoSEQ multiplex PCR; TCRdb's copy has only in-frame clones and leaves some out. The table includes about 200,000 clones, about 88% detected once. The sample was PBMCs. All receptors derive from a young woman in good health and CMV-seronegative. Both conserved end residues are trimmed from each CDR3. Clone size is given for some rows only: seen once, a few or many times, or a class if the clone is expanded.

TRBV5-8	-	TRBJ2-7	ASSLLGGTGYYEQY
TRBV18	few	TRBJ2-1	ASSPRAGGENEQF
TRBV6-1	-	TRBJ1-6	ASSAPGQRLSPLH
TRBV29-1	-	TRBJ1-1	SAWREIGTEAF
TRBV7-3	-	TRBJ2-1	ASSPGLAEYNEQF
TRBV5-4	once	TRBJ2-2	ASSLTGINTGELF
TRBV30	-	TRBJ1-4	ACLSGWKLEKLF
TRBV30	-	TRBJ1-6	AWRYRGDNSPLH
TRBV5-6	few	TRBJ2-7	ASSLGWAGPKQY
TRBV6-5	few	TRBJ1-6	ASSSAYRGGNSPLH
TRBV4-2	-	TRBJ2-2	ASSQDSGGAGGELF
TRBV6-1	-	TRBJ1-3	ASSGTGKASGNTIY
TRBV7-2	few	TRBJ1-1	ASSSGQVPTF
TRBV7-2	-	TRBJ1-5	ASSLGPRGPNQH
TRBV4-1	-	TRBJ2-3	ASSQDRGRGDTQY
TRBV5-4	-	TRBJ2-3	ASSKSPRGTDTQY
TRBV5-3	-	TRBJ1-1	ARSFGTGQGPDNTEAF
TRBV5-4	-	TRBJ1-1	ASSPGTGRTEAF
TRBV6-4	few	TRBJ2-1	ASSPSGTYNEQF
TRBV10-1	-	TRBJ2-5	ASSERLVETQY
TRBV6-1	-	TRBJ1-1	ASSDRANTEAF
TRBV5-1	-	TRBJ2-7	ASSPRDSSYEQY
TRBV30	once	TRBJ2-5	AWSRSQETQY
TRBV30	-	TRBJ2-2	AWSVYSGIPGGELF
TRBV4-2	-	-	ASSQVAGFYEQY
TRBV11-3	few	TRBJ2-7	ASQNRGRDEQY
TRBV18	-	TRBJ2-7	ASSPAGQGTYEQY
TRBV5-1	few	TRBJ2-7	ASSLLPGHSYEQY
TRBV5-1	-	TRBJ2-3	ASSFPGRGSTDTQY
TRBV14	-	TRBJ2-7	ASSQDRGRLEQY
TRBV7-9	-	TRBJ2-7	ASSLAGDSGYEQY
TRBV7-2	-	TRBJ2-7	ASSPRGGSYEQY